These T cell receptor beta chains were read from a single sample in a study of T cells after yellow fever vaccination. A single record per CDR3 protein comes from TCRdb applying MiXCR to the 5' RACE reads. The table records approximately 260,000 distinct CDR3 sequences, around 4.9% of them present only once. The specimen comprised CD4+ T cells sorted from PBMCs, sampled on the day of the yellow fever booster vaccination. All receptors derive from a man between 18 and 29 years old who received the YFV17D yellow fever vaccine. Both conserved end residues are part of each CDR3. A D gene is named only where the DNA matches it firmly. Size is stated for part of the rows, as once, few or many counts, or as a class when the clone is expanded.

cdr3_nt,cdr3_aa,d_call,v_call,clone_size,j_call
TGTGCCAGCAGCCGGGACAGCCAGTATCAGCCCCAGCATTTT,CASSRDSQYQPQHF,TRBD1,TRBV4-2,few,TRBJ1-5
TGTGCCAGCAGCTTGGACTACACCCAAGAGACCCAGTACTTC,CASSLDYTQETQYF,NA,TRBV7-7,few,TRBJ2-5
TGTGCCAGCAAGCGGGGATCCCTTGTCTCGAGTGGCTACACCTTC,CASKRGSLVSSGYTF,NA,TRBV28,few,TRBJ1-2
TGTGCCAGCAGCCCATGGACTAACACCGGGGAGCTGTTTTTT,CASSPWTNTGELFF,NA,TRBV7-9,many,TRBJ2-2
TGTGCCAGCAGCCCCGCGTTGGCTGAAAAACTGTTTTTT,CASSPALAEKLFF,NA,TRBV11-2,many,TRBJ1-4
TGCAGTGCTAGGGGAGCTTTGACAGGAGCCTACAATGAGCAGTTCTTC,CSARGALTGAYNEQFF,NA,TRBV20-1,few,TRBJ2-1
TGTGCCAGCAGCCTCCTGGGGCAGACCGGGGAGCTGTTTTTT,CASSLLGQTGELFF,NA,TRBV7-2,few,TRBJ2-2
TGTGCCAGCGGCGGATTTCGACAGCCCCAGCATTTT,CASGGFRQPQHF,NA,TRBV6-2/TRBV6-3,NA,TRBJ1-5
TGTGCCAGCAGCCAACAGGGCTCTGAAGCTTTCTTT,CASSQQGSEAFF,NA,TRBV7-2,NA,TRBJ1-1
TGCGCCAGCAGCCAAGAGTGGGTTAGAGGGGAAAAACTGTTTTTT,CASSQEWVRGEKLFF,NA,TRBV4-1,many,TRBJ1-4
TGCGCCAGCAGCCTAGGACAGGGAAGGCATCAGCCCCAGCATTTT,CASSLGQGRHQPQHF,TRBD1,TRBV4-1,NA,TRBJ1-5
TGCAGCGGCCGGGACAGGTGGGGAGAGACCCAGTACTTC,CSGRDRWGETQYF,TRBD1,TRBV29-1,NA,TRBJ2-5
TGTGCCAGCAGTTACAAAGGGACACCCGGGGGCGAGCAGTACTTC,CASSYKGTPGGEQYF,NA,TRBV6-5,NA,TRBJ2-7
TGTGCCATCAGTGGTGGGAAAAGAGAAGCTTTCTTT,CAISGGKREAFF,NA,TRBV10-3,many,TRBJ1-1
TGTGCCAGCAGACCTACAGGGTTCTGGGCTGAAGCTTTCTTT,CASRPTGFWAEAFF,NA,TRBV28,NA,TRBJ1-1
TGTGCCAGCCGGGACAGGGCAGGCTGGGGCAATCAGCCCCAGCATTTT,CASRDRAGWGNQPQHF,TRBD1,TRBV6-6,NA,TRBJ1-5
TGTGCCAGCAGTCCTTCACTCACAGATACGCAGTATTTT,CASSPSLTDTQYF,NA,TRBV9,few,TRBJ2-3
TGTGCCAGCAGCCCCCCCCCTACCCGCAATGAGCAGTTCTTC,CASSPPPTRNEQFF,NA,TRBV7-2,NA,TRBJ2-1
TGCGCCAGCAGCCAAGATGCCCCTTGGGGGGATGCGACAGAACGCTCTGGGGCCAACGTCCTGACTTTC,CASSQDAPWGDATERSGANVLTF,NA,TRBV4-3,few,TRBJ2-6
TGCGCCAGAGGTAGGAGCACAGATACGCAGTATTTT,CARGRSTDTQYF,NA,TRBV23-1,many,TRBJ2-3
TGTGCCAGCAGACGGACAGGGGTCCCGGACACCGGGGAGCTGTTTTTT,CASRRTGVPDTGELFF,TRBD1,TRBV6-5,NA,TRBJ2-2
TGTGCCAGCAGCCCCGGGACAGCCACAACTAATGAAAAACTGTTTTTT,CASSPGTATTNEKLFF,TRBD1,TRBV3-1,few,TRBJ1-4
TGTGCCAGCTCACCAATGGAGGGCTACACCTTC,CASSPMEGYTF,NA,TRBV18,NA,TRBJ1-2
TGCGCCAGCAGCCAAGTGGGTCTGATTAATGAAAAACTGTTTTTT,CASSQVGLINEKLFF,NA,TRBV4-1,many,TRBJ1-4
TGTGCCAGCAGCCGCGGACAGGGGGTAAGCGAGCAGTACTTC,CASSRGQGVSEQYF,TRBD1,TRBV11-2,few,TRBJ2-7
TGTGCCAGCAGGATTACTAGCGGGGGGGCCTACAATGAGCAGTTCTTC,CASRITSGGAYNEQFF,TRBD2,TRBV12-3/TRBV12-4,NA,TRBJ2-1
TGTGCCAGCAGATATACAGCGACAGATACGCAGTATTTT,CASRYTATDTQYF,NA,TRBV27,many,TRBJ2-3
TGTGCCAGCTCGGAGGACGCTAGTCAGCCCCAGCATTTT,CASSEDASQPQHF,NA,TRBV6-5,many,TRBJ1-5
TGTGCCACCAGCAGAGATTGGACTTACGAGCAGTACTTC,CATSRDWTYEQYF,NA,TRBV15,many,TRBJ2-7
TGTGCCAGCAGCTGGGGACAGGGGGTAGCTAACTATGGCTACACCTTC,CASSWGQGVANYGYTF,TRBD1,TRBV6-5,few,TRBJ1-2
TGTGCCAGCAGTTACTACCGGGACAGAAAACAGCCCCAGCATTTT,CASSYYRDRKQPQHF,TRBD1,TRBV7-2,many,TRBJ1-5
TGCGCCAGCAGCTTGGCCGCTAGGGTAACCATCGCGAACACCGGGGAGCTGTTTTTT,CASSLAARVTIANTGELFF,NA,TRBV5-1,few,TRBJ2-2
TGTGCCAGCAGTCCCACGGGCTCTTCGGGAGGCTACACCTTC,CASSPTGSSGGYTF,NA,TRBV28,NA,TRBJ1-2